One TCR beta chain is described in this entry. These data come from a study of blood T cell repertoires in COVID-19. The table came from immunoSEQ multiplex PCR; TCRdb's copy has only in-frame clones and leaves some out. The sample contains around 500,000 clones, approximately 85% of which appear only once. This receptor was obtained from a human donor in a cohort sampled during active COVID-19. The sample taken for sequencing was peripheral blood.

This CDR3 reads CASSQGLEVEQYF. The DNA for the CDR3 is TGTGCCAGCAGCCAGGGACTAGAAGTCGAGCAGTACTTC. The chain uses TRBV2 and TRBJ2-7, with 8 bases lining up with TRBD2. V dropped 6 bases and J dropped 6; count of bases not matched to a gene: 7. Germline V gene data show CDR1 as SNHLY and CDR2 as FYNNEI. This CDR3 spans 13 amino acids.